This TCR beta chain derives from a study of shared clonotypes between healthy human individuals. The naive CD8 population came from CD45RO-negative cells selected for CCR7, without terminally differentiated effector memory CD45RA+ cells. All donors qualified as healthy HIV-negative adults and had experienced no recent acute infections or vaccinations. There were only Caucasian adults among the donors, and all lived in Nashville, Tennessee. Here immunoSEQ multiplex PCR was the method, and the copy in TCRdb shows in-frame clones only, minus some. The sample records 1.5 million to 2.5 million clones, roughly 94% being singletons. The sequenced sample consisted of naive CD8+ T cells sorted from blood. The sequence derives from a man aged 18-30 years in good health.

CDR3 protein: CASSQVFAQGQIEAFF. For the CDR3, the DNA is TGTGCCAGCAGCCAAGTTTTTGCGCAGGGGCAGATTGAAGCTTTCTTT. The J gene is TRBJ1-1, the V gene TRBV4-2; D perhaps matches TRBD1 (6 bases). There are 16 residues in the CDR3. Trimming removed 1 base at V and 7 bases at J, with 19 bases between. Germline V gives CDR1 LGHNA, CDR2 YNFKEQ.